The rows below give T cell receptor beta chains drawn from one sample of a study of blood T cell repertoires in COVID-19. TCRdb's copy holds only in-frame clones and misses some; the assay was immunoSEQ multiplex PCR. The data show 150,000 to 200,000 clones, approximately 88% seen once. The material sequenced was peripheral blood. These receptors all stem from a woman between 45 and 60 years old with acute or convalescent COVID-19. Both conserved end residues are part of each CDR3. D genes are given only for firm matches. The listing skips clone size in some rows; elsewhere it reads once, few, many or a size class.

v_gene	d_gene	j_gene	abundance	CDR3nt	CDR3aa
TRBV19	TRBD1	TRBJ1-1	-	TGTGCCAGTAGTAAGAGGGGGCAGAGGAACACTGAAGCTTTCTTT	CASSKRGQRNTEAFF
TRBV19	-	TRBJ1-1	-	TGTGCCAGTAGTATGCGGCAGACCTACACTGAAGCTTTCTTT	CASSMRQTYTEAFF
TRBV30	-	TRBJ2-2	-	TGTGCCTGGAGTGTAAGCCCGAACACCGGGGAGCTGTTTTTT	CAWSVSPNTGELFF
TRBV4-3	-	TRBJ1-5	few	TGCGCCAGCAGCCAAGATGCCGGGGGCAATCAGCCCCAGCATTTT	CASSQDAGGNQPQHF
TRBV2	-	TRBJ1-5	-	TGTGCCAGCAGTGATGGGCGTAACAATCAGCCCCAGCATTTT	CASSDGRNNQPQHF
TRBV14	-	TRBJ1-2	-	TGTGCCAGCAGCCAGGGCCTGGGCTACACCTTC	CASSQGLGYTF
TRBV29-1	TRBD2	TRBJ2-5	-	TGCAGCGTCGGACTAGCGCTCCAAGAGACCCAGTACTTC	CSVGLALQETQYF
TRBV29-1	-	TRBJ2-2	-	TGCAGCGTAGCTACTGGGGAGCTGTTTTTT	CSVATGELFF
TRBV27	-	TRBJ2-3	-	TGTGCCAGCAGTTTAGCAGGGACAGATACGCAGTATTTT	CASSLAGTDTQYF
TRBV10-3	TRBD2	TRBJ2-5	-	TGTGCCATCAGGAGAGATGGCGGGAGGAACCAAGAGACCCAGTACTTC	CAIRRDGGRNQETQYF
TRBV27	TRBD1	TRBJ1-1	-	TGTGCCAGCAGTCGGACAGGGCGGACTGAAGCTTTCTTT	CASSRTGRTEAFF
TRBV5-1	-	TRBJ2-7	-	TGCGCCAGCAGCTTGGCCCACGTGGGGCGGGGCTACTCCTACGAGCAGTACTTC	CASSLAHVGRGYSYEQYF